The rows below give T cell receptor beta chains drawn from one sample of a study of early T cells in non-severe SARS-CoV-2 infection. TCRdb processed the 5' RACE reads anew with MiXCR; each CDR3 protein has one entry. This table has about 98,000 distinct CDR3 sequences, 11% appearing once. The sample was whole blood. The receptor set was obtained from an adult who was a healthcare worker with PCR-confirmed SARS-CoV-2 infection or an uninfected control (not recorded which). Each CDR3 is given with its conserved first and last residue. Each record gives: clone size, D gene, J gene, V gene, CDR3 DNA, CDR3 protein. A D gene is named only where the DNA matches it firmly. Expanded clones get a size class; other rows say once, few or many, or leave the size out.

many	.	TRBJ2-7	TRBV27	TGTGCCAGCAGTTTAAAGGGACTCGGAACTTACGAGCAGTACTTC	CASSLKGLGTYEQYF
.	.	TRBJ2-7	TRBV2	TGTGCCAGCAGTCGAACCGGGGGGCCCTACGAGCAGTACTTC	CASSRTGGPYEQYF
few	TRBD1	TRBJ1-5	TRBV24-1	TGTGCCACCAGTGACTCCTGGACAGGTCAAGCTAATCAGCCCCAGCATTTT	CATSDSWTGQANQPQHF
.	.	TRBJ1-1	TRBV7-9	TGTGCCAGCAGCTTAACGTCGGGGGATGAAGCTTTCTTT	CASSLTSGDEAFF
few	.	TRBJ2-3	TRBV30	TGTGCCTGGAGTGGGGCGAGGGGCCACACAGATACGCAGTATTTT	CAWSGARGHTDTQYF
many	.	TRBJ2-7	TRBV18	TGTGCCAGCTCACGCGGGAATTTCTACGAGCAGTACTTC	CASSRGNFYEQYF
few	.	TRBJ2-5	TRBV7-8	TGTGCCAGCAGCTTATCGAGCGCAGATCTGTACCAAGAGACCCAGTACTTC	CASSLSSADLYQETQYF
few	.	TRBJ2-3	TRBV11-2	TGTGCCAGCAGCGCAATGAATTTCCGGGGTGGTCGTCGCACAGATACGCAGTATTTT	CASSAMNFRGGRRTDTQYF
.	TRBD1	TRBJ1-5	TRBV7-8	TGTGCCAGCAGCTTAGCTGTGACAGGGTATAGCAATCAGCCCCAGCATTTT	CASSLAVTGYSNQPQHF
.	.	TRBJ2-7	TRBV28	TGTGCCAGCAGTACACCCCCCGACTACGAGCAGTACTTC	CASSTPPDYEQYF
few	.	TRBJ1-1	TRBV2	TGTGCCGGCCTCCGAGAATCGAACACTGAAGCTTTCTTT	CAGLRESNTEAFF
few	TRBD1	TRBJ2-4	TRBV7-8	TGTGCCAGCAGCTTACCCCAGACAGGGGAGAACATTCAGTACTTC	CASSLPQTGENIQYF
few	TRBD2	TRBJ2-3	TRBV27	TGTGACAGCAAAAAAAAGGGACTAGCGGTAGGGGATCATACGCAGTATTTT	CDSKKKGLAVGDHTQYF
.	.	TRBJ2-3	TRBV6-1	TGTGCCAGCAGTGAAACGTCCTTTAGGGCGGATACGCAGTATTTT	CASSETSFRADTQYF
.	.	TRBJ2-2	TRBV12-3/TRBV12-4	TGTGCCAGCAGGAACCCGTACAGGTCGAGCACCGGGGAGCTGTTTTTT	CASRNPYRSSTGELFF
many	.	TRBJ1-4	TRBV29-1	TGCAGCGTTGCGACAGGTTGGAACGAAAAACTGTTTTTT	CSVATGWNEKLFF
.	.	TRBJ1-5	TRBV25-1	TGTGCCAGCAGTGAGCCTCTTTTT	CASSEPLF
many	TRBD2	TRBJ2-1	TRBV28	TGTGCCAGCAGTTCGCCGTTGACTAGCGGGGGATACAATGAGCAGTTCTTC	CASSSPLTSGGYNEQFF
few	.	TRBJ2-7	TRBV5-1	TGCGCCAGCAGCCGCGAACCGGGACTTACCTACGAGCAGTACTTC	CASSREPGLTYEQYF
many	TRBD1	TRBJ2-2	TRBV29-1	TGCAGCGTTGTGGGACAGGGAGGCACCGGGGAGCTGTTTTTT	CSVVGQGGTGELFF
.	.	TRBJ1-2	TRBV28	TGTGCCAGCAGTTCATACGGTGGCTACACCTTC	CASSSYGGYTF
.	.	TRBJ1-5	TRBV18	TGTGCCAGCTCACCAGAGGCCAGACCAAGCAATCAGCCCCAGCATTTT	CASSPEARPSNQPQHF
.	TRBD2	TRBJ2-1	TRBV6-2/TRBV6-3	TGTGCCACCAGACTAGCGGGAGTCGGGGAGCAGTTCTTC	CATRLAGVGEQFF
few	.	TRBJ1-1	TRBV29-1	TGCAGCGTTGAAGGGGCTCACTTT	CSVEGAHF
.	.	TRBJ2-3	TRBV5-1	TGCGCCAGCAGCTTGGGTGACCACCCTTCAGATACGCAGTATTTT	CASSLGDHPSDTQYF
many	.	TRBJ1-1	TRBV20-1	TGCAGTGCTAGTGCAGGGCACACTGAAGCTTTCTTT	CSASAGHTEAFF